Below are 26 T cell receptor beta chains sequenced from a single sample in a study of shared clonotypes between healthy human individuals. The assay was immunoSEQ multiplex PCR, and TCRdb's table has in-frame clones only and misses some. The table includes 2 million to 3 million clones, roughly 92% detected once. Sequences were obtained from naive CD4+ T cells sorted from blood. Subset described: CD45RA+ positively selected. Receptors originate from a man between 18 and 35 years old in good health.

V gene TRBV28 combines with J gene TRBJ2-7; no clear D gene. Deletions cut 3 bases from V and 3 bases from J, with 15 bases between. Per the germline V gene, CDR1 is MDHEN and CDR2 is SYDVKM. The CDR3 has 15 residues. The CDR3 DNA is TGTGCCAGCAGTTTCCCCTCCGTGGCACGCTACGAGCAGTACTTC. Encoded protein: CASSFPSVARYEQYF.

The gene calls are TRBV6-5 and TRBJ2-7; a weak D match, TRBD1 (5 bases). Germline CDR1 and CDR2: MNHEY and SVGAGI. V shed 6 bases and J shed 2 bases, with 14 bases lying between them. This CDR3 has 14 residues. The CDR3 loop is CASSWGRGPYEQYF. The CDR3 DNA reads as TGTGCCAGCAGCTGGGGCAGAGGACCCTACGAGCAGTACTTC.

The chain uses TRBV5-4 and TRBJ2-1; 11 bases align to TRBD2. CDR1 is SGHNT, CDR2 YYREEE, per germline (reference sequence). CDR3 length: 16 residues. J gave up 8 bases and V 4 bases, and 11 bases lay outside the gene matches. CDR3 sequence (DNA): TGTGCCAGCAGCCAGCCCATGACTAGCGGGGCCTATGAGCAGTTCTTC. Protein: CASSQPMTSGAYEQFF.

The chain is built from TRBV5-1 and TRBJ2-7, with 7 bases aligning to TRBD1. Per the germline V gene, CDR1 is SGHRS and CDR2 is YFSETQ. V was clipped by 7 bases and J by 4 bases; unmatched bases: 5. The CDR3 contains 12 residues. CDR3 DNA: TGCGCCAGCGGGCAGGGGGTGTACGAGCAGTACTTC. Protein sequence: CASGQGVYEQYF.

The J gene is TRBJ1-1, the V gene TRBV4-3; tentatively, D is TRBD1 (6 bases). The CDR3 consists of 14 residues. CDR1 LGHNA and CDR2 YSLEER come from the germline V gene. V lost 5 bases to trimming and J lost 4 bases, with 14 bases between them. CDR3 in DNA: TGCGCCAGCAGCGTCGAAACAGGGAGCACTGAAGCTTTCTTT. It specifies CASSVETGSTEAFF.

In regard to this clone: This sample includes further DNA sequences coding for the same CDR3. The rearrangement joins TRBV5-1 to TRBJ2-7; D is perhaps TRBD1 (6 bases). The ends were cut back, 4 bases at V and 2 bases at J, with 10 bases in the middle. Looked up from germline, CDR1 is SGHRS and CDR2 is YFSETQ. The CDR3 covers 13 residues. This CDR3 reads CASSIGQTYEQYF. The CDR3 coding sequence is TGCGCCAGCAGCATCGGACAGACCTACGAGCAGTACTTC.

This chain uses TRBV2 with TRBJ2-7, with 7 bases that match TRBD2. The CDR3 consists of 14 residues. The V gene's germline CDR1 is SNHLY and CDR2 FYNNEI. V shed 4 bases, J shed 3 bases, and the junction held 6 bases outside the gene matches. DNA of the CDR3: TGTGCCAGCAGTGGTTTGGGGGACTACTACGAGCAGTACTTC. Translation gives CASSGLGDYYEQYF.

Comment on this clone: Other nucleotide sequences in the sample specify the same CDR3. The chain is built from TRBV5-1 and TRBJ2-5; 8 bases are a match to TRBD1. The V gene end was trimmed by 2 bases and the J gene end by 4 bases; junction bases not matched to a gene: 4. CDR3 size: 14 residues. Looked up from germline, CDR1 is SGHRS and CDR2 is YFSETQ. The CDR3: CASSFGQGLETQYF. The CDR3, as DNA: TGCGCCAGCAGCTTCGGACAGGGCCTAGAGACCCAGTACTTC.

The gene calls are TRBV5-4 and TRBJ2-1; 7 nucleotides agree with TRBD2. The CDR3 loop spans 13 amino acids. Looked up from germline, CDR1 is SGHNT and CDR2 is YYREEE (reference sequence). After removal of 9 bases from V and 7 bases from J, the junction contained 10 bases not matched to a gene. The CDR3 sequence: CATVAGAGNEQFF. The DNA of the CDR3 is TGTGCCACAGTGGCGGGAGCAGGTAATGAGCAGTTCTTC.

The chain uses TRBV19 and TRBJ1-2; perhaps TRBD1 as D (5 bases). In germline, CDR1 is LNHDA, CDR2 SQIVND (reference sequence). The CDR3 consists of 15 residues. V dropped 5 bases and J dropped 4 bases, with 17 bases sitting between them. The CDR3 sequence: CASSPGLGVPYGYTF. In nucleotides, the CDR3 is TGTGCCAGTAGTCCGGGACTGGGGGTCCCCTATGGCTACACCTTC. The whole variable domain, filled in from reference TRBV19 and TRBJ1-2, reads DGGITQSPKYLFRKEGQNVTLSCEQNLNHDAMYWYRQDPGQGLRLIYYSQIVNDFQKGDIAEGYSVSREKKESFPLTVTSAQKNPTAFYLCASSPGLGVPYGYTFGSGTRLTVV.

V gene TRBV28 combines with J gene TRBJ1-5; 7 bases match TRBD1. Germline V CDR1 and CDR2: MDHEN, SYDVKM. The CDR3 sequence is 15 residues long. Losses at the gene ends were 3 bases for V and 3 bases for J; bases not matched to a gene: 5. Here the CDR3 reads CASSLGQNLNQPQHF. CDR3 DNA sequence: TGTGCCAGCAGTTTGGGACAGAACCTCAATCAGCCCCAGCATTTT.

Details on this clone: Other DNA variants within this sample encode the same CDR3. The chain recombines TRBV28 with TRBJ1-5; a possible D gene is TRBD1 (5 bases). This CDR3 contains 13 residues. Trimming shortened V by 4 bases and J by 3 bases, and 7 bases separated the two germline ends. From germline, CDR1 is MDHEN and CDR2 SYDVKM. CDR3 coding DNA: TGTGCCAGCAGTTCGACAGACAATCAGCCCCAGCATTTT. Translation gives CASSSTDNQPQHF.

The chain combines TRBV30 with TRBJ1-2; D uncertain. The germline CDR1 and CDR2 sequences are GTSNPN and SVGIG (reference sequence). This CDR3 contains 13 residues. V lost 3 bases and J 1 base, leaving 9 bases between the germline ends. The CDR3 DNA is TGTGCCTGGAGGGCAGACCTTAACTATGGCTACACCTTC. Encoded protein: CAWRADLNYGYTF.

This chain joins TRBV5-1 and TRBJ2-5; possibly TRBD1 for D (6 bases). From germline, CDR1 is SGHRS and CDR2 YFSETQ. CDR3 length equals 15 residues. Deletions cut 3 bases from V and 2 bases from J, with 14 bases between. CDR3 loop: CASSYSGQPQETQYF. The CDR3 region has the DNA TGCGCCAGCAGCTATTCCGGACAGCCACAAGAGACCCAGTACTTC.

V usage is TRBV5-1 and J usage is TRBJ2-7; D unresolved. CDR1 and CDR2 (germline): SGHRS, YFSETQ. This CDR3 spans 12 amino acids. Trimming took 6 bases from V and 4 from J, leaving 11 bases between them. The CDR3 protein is CASNNTEYEQYF. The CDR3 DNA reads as TGCGCCAGCAATAACACCGAATACGAGCAGTACTTC.

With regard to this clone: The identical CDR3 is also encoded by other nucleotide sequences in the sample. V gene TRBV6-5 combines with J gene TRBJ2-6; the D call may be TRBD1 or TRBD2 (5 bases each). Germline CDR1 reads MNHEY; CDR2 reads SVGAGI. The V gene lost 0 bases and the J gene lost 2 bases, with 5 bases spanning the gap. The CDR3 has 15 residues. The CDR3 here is CASSYSGAGANVLTF. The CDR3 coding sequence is TGTGCCAGCAGTTACTCGGGGGCTGGGGCCAACGTCCTGACTTTC.

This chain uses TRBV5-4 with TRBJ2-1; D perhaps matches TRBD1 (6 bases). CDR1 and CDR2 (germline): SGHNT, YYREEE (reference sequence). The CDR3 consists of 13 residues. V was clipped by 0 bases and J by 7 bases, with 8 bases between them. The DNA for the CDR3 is TGTGCCAGCAGCTTGGCGCAGGGGAATGAGCAGTTCTTC. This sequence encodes CASSLAQGNEQFF.

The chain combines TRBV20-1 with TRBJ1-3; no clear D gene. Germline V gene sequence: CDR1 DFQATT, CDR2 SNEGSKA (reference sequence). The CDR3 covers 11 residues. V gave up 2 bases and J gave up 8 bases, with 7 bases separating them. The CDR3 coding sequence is TGCAGTGCTAGACTCGTAGACACCATATATTTT. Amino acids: CSARLVDTIYF.

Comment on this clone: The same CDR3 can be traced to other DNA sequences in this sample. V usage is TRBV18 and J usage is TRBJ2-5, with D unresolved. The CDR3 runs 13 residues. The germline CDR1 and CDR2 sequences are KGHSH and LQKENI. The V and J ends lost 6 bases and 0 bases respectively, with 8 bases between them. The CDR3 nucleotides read TGTGCCAGCTCCCCCACGTACCAAGAGACCCAGTACTTC. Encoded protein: CASSPTYQETQYF. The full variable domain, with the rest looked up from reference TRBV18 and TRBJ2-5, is NAGVMQNPRHLVRRRGQEARLRCSPMKGHSHVYWYRQLPEEGLKFMVYLQKENIIDESGMPKERFSAEFPKEGPSILRIQQVVRGDSAAYFCASSPTYQETQYFGPGTRLLVL.

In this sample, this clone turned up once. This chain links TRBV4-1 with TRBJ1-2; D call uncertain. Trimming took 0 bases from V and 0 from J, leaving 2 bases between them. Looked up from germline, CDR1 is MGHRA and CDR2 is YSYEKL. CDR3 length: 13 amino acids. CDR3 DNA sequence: TGCGCCAGCAGCCAAGAATCTAACTATGGCTACACCTTC. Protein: CASSQESNYGYTF.

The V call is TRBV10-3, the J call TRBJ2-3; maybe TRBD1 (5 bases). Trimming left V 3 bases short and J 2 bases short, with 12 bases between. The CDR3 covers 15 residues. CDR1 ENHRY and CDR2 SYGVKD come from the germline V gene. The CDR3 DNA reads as TGTGCCATCAGTGATGGTCCAGGGCCCACAGATACGCAGTATTTT. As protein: CAISDGPGPTDTQYF.

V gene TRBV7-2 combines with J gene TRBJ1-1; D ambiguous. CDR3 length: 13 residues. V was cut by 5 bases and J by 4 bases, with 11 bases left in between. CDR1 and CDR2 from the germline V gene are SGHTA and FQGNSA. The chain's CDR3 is CASSPDGFTEAFF. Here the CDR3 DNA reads TGTGCCAGCAGCCCGGATGGTTTCACTGAAGCTTTCTTT.

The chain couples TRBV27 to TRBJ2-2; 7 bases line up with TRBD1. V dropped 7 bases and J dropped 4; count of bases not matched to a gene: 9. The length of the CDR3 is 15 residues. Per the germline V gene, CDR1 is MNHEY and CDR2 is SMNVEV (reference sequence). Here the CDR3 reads CASTPGTALTGELFF. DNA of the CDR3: TGTGCCAGCACCCCGGGGACAGCCCTCACCGGGGAGCTGTTTTTT.

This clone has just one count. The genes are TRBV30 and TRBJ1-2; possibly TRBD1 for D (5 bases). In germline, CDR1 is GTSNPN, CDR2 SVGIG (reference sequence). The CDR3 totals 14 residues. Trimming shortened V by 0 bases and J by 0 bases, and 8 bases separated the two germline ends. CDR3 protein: CAWSVDTTNYGYTF. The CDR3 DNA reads TGTGCCTGGAGTGTGGACACAACTAACTATGGCTACACCTTC.

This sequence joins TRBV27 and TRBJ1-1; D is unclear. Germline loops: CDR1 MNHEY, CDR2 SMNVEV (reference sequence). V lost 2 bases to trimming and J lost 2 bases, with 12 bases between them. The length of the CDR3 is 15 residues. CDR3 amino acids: CASSLGSRINTEAFF. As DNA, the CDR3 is TGTGCCAGCAGTTTAGGGTCCAGGATAAACACTGAAGCTTTCTTT.

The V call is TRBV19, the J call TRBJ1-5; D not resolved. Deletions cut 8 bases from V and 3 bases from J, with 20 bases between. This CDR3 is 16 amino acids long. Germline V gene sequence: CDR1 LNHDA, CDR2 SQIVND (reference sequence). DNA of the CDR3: TGTGCCAGTTCGATTAGAGGAATCGGGTCCAATCAGCCCCAGCATTTT. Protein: CASSIRGIGSNQPQHF.